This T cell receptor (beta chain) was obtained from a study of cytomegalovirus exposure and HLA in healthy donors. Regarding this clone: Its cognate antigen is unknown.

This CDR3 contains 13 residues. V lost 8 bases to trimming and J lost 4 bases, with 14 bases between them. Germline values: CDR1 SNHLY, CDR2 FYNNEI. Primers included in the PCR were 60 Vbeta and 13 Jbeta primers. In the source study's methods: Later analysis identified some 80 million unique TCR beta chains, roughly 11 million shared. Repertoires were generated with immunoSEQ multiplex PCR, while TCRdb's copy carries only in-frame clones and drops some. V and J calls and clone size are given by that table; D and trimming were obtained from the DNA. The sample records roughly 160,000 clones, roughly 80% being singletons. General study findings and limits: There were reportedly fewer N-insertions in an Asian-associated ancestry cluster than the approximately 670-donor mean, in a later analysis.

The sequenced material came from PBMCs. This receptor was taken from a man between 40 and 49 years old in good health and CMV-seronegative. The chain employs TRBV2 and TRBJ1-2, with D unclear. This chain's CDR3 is CASLDGSPYGYTF. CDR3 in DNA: TGTGCCAGCCTAGATGGCAGCCCCTATGGCTACACCTTC.